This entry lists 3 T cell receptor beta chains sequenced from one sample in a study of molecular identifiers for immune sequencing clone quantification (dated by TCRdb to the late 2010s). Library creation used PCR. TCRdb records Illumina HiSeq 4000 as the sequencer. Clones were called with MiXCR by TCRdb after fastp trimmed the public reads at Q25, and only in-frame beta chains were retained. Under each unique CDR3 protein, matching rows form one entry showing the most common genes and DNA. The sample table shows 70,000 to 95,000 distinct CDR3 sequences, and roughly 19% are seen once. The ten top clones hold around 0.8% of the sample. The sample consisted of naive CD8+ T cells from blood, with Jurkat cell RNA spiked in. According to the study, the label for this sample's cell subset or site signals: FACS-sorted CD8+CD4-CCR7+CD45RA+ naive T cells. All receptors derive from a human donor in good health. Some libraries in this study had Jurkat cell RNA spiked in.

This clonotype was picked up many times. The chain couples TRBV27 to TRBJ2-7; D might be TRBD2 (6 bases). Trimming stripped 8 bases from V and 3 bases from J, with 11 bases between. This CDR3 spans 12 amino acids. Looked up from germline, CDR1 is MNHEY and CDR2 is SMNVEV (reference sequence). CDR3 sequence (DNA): TGTGCCAGCGGTGGTAGCGGCTACGAGCAGTACTTC. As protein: CASGGSGYEQYF.

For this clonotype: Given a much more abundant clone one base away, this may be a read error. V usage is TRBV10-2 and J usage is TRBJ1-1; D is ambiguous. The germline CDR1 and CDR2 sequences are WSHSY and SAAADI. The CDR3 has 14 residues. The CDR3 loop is CVSSLSRMNTEAFF. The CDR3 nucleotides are TGCGTCAGCAGTCTTTCTCGTATGAACACTGAAGCTTTCTTT.

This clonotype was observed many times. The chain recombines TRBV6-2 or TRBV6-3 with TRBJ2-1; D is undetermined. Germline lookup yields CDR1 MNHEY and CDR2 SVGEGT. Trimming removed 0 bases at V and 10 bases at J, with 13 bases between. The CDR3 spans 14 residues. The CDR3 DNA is TGTGCCAGCAGTTACTCATACGAGCTGCAAGAGCAGTTCTTC. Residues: CASSYSYELQEQFF.